This entry lists 30 T cell receptor beta chains sequenced from one sample in a study of T cells in localized non-small cell lung cancer. Profiling relied on immunoSEQ multiplex PCR, and the TCRdb table lists in-frame clones only, not all of them. The sample has tens of thousands of clones, around 81% seen once; the top ten hold around 6.6%. Sequences were derived from peripheral blood mononuclear cells, sampled before any cancer treatment. Receptors originate from an older male donor with stage II lung adenocarcinoma.

The CDR3 nucleotides read TGTGCCAGCAAAGGGCGCCTGAACACTGAAGCTTTCTTT. Translation: CASKGRLNTEAFF. The rearrangement links TRBV6-1 to TRBJ1-1; no reliable D call. Looked up from germline, CDR1 is MNHNS and CDR2 is SASEGT. The CDR3 has 13 amino acids. The V end was cut by 7 bases, the J end by 0 bases, with 9 bases between.

CDR3 residues: CSVFRGQPNTGELFF. CDR3 in DNA: TGCAGCGTTTTTAGGGGACAGCCGAACACCGGGGAGCTGTTTTTT. The chain carries TRBV29-1 and TRBJ2-2; 7 bases match TRBD1. CDR3 length equals 15 residues. Per germline, CDR1 SQVTM and CDR2 ANQGSEA. Trimming cost V 5 bases and J 0 bases; bases outside gene matches: 6.

This clone has just one count. The V and J genes are TRBV19 and TRBJ1-3, with D possibly matching TRBD1 (6 bases). Trimming shortened V by 9 bases and J by 2 bases, and 11 bases separated the two germline ends. Germline V gene data show CDR1 as LNHDA and CDR2 as SQIVND (reference sequence). This CDR3 is 13 amino acids long. CDR3 sequence reads: CASAGAPGNTIYF. The CDR3 region has the DNA TGTGCCAGCGCAGGGGCTCCTGGAAACACCATATATTTT. The whole variable domain, remainder taken from reference TRBV19 and TRBJ1-3, is DGGITQSPKYLFRKEGQNVTLSCEQNLNHDAMYWYRQDPGQGLRLIYYSQIVNDFQKGDIAEGYSVSREKKESFPLTVTSAQKNPTAFYLCASAGAPGNTIYFGEGSWLTVV.

The V and J genes are TRBV28 and TRBJ1-4; 9 nucleotides line up with TRBD1. The germline CDR1 and CDR2 sequences are MDHEN and SYDVKM. The J segment lost 6 bases and the V segment lost 2 bases, leaving 10 bases of the junction unmatched. This CDR3 has 17 amino acids. CDR3 nucleotides: TGTGCCAGCAGTTTACCCAATGCCTGGGACAGGGATGAAAAACTGTTTTTT. Its protein product is CASSLPNAWDRDEKLFF.

The V call is TRBV7-9, the J call TRBJ2-3; D perhaps matches TRBD2 (5 bases). The CDR3 contains 15 residues. CDR1 is SEHNR and CDR2 is FQNEAQ in the germline V gene (reference sequence). V was trimmed by 7 bases and J by 4 bases, leaving 18 bases between them. CDR3 amino acids: CASTDGVSVADTQYF. The CDR3 DNA is TGTGCCAGCACTGACGGGGTATCCGTCGCAGATACGCAGTATTTT.

This clone showed up just a few times. The gene calls are TRBV6-6 and TRBJ1-1; no firm D call. Trimming removed 2 bases from V and 4 bases from J, with 11 bases in between. The CDR3 runs to 14 residues. Germline V gene sequence: CDR1 MNHNY, CDR2 SVGAGI (reference sequence). CDR3 amino acids: CASSYPGVGTEAFF. In DNA, the CDR3 is TGTGCCAGCAGTTACCCTGGTGTGGGCACTGAAGCTTTCTTT.

The chain combines TRBV10-3 with TRBJ1-4; 7 bases are a match to TRBD1. The CDR3 runs to 12 residues. Germline V gives CDR1 ENHRY, CDR2 SYGVKD. V gave up 8 bases and J gave up 3 bases; unmatched junction bases: 0. CDR3 protein: CAIGQANEKLFF. The CDR3 region has the DNA TGTGCCATCGGACAGGCTAATGAAAAACTGTTTTTT.

This clone appeared once. The chain combines TRBV10-3 with TRBJ1-1; D is uncertain. Germline V gene data show CDR1 as ENHRY and CDR2 as SYGVKD. This CDR3 region has 16 residues. V was clipped by 2 bases and J by 0 bases, with 13 bases between them. CDR3 amino acids: CAISETLTQLNTEAFF. The CDR3 nucleotides read TGTGCCATCAGTGAGACCTTGACACAGCTGAACACTGAAGCTTTCTTT.

This rearrangement joins TRBV25-1 to TRBJ1-2; 7 nucleotides line up with TRBD1. This CDR3 comprises 13 residues. The junction had 1 base not matched to a gene; V was cut back by 4 bases and J by 2 bases. Germline assignment: CDR1 MGHDK and CDR2 SYGVNS. This chain's CDR3 is CASSATGNYGYTF. The CDR3, as DNA: TGTGCCAGCAGTGCGACAGGGAACTATGGCTACACCTTC.

The genes are TRBV30 and TRBJ1-6, with D uncertain. Trimming took 2 bases from V and 0 from J, leaving 14 bases between them. Germline lookup yields CDR1 GTSNPN and CDR2 SVGIG (reference sequence). The CDR3 runs to 17 residues. Here the CDR3 reads CAWSRAPRGSYNSPLHF. DNA of the CDR3: TGTGCCTGGAGTAGAGCCCCACGAGGCTCCTATAATTCACCCCTCCACTTT.

The CDR3 is CASSSPSGTDTQYF. The CDR3 nucleotides are TGTGCCAGCAGTTCCCCCTCGGGCACAGATACGCAGTATTTT. This chain joins TRBV6-5 and TRBJ2-3, with D unresolved. V was pared by 4 bases and J by 1 base, with 9 bases between. This CDR3 region has 14 residues. CDR1 and CDR2 from the germline V gene are MNHEY and SVGAGI.

The rearrangement joins TRBV7-9 to TRBJ2-1; 11 nucleotides agree with TRBD2. CDR3 size: 16 residues. V was clipped by 3 bases and J by 8 bases; unmatched bases: 9. Germline CDR1 SEHNR, CDR2 FQNEAQ (reference sequence). In DNA, the CDR3 is TGTGCCAGCAGCTTTGGTGGACCGACTAGCGGGGATGAGCAGTTCTTC. Protein sequence: CASSFGGPTSGDEQFF.

This chain uses TRBV7-2 with TRBJ1-5; TRBD1 matches at 7 bases. CDR1 is SGHTA and CDR2 is FQGNSA in the germline V gene. V was clipped by 5 bases and J by 5 bases; unmatched bases: 9. The CDR3 spans 15 residues. The CDR3 nucleotides are TGTGCCAGCAGCCGTGCCCTAACAGGGGATCAGCCCCAGCATTTT. Residues: CASSRALTGDQPQHF.

The CDR3 DNA is TGTGCCATCAGTGTGTCGGTAAGCTACGAGCAGTACTTC. This encodes CAISVSVSYEQYF. The chain employs TRBV10-3 and TRBJ2-7; no firm D call. This CDR3 spans 13 amino acids. V gave up 4 bases and J gave up 3 bases, with 10 bases separating them. Germline CDR1 and CDR2: ENHRY and SYGVKD.

This clone occurred a few times. V is TRBV7-3 and J is TRBJ2-2; D not resolved. The V and J ends lost 4 bases and 6 bases respectively, with 18 bases between them. The length of the CDR3 is 16 residues. CDR1 is SGHTA and CDR2 is FQGTGA in the germline V gene. The CDR3 protein is CASSSGPVPRAGELFF. CDR3 nucleotide sequence: TGTGCCAGCAGCTCGGGCCCGGTGCCACGAGCCGGGGAGCTGTTTTTT.

The V gene is TRBV29-1, the J gene TRBJ2-7; the match to TRBD2 covers 7 bases. This CDR3 is built from 13 residues. The V gene's germline CDR1 is SQVTM and CDR2 ANQGSEA. V was pared by 7 bases and J by 3 bases, with 9 bases of the junction left unmatched. The CDR3 nucleotides read TGCAGCGCCCTCTCCCCGGGGGGCTACGAGCAGTACTTC. It encodes CSALSPGGYEQYF.

The gene calls are TRBV14 and TRBJ2-5; possibly TRBD2 for D (6 bases). The CDR3 sequence is 15 residues long. Between the trimmed V and J ends, which lost 1 base and 5 bases, there was a span of 14 bases. CDR1 and CDR2 from the germline V gene are SGHDN and FVKESK. CDR3 amino acids: CASSQGSWAGETQYF. The CDR3 nucleotides are TGTGCCAGCAGCCAAGGAAGCTGGGCGGGGGAGACCCAGTACTTC.

The rearrangement joins TRBV6-5 to TRBJ1-3; perhaps TRBD1 as D (5 bases). CDR1 and CDR2 from the germline V gene are MNHEY and SVGAGI. The ends were cut back, 6 bases at V and 0 bases at J, with 12 bases in the middle. This CDR3 has 15 amino acids. CDR3 protein: CASSNGALSGNTIYF. CDR3 in DNA: TGTGCCAGCAGCAACGGGGCTCTCTCTGGAAACACCATATATTTT.

Only a few counts were recorded for this clone. This chain joins TRBV2 and TRBJ1-1, with D perhaps TRBD1 (6 bases). Trimming took off 4 bases at V and 11 bases at J, with 14 bases between the two ends. From germline, CDR1 is SNHLY and CDR2 FYNNEI. The CDR3 is 12 amino acids. The CDR3 sequence is CASSAGEDPAFF. In nucleotides, the CDR3 is TGTGCCAGCAGTGCAGGGGAAGACCCGGCTTTCTTT.

V usage is TRBV5-1 and J usage is TRBJ2-3, with TRBD2 identical over 13 bases. From germline, CDR1 is SGHRS and CDR2 YFSETQ. This CDR3 contains 15 residues. V lost 5 bases to trimming and J lost 4 bases; unmatched junction nucleotides: 4. CDR3 sequence: CASRLAGGPSDTQYF. CDR3 nucleotides: TGCGCCAGCAGACTAGCGGGAGGGCCATCAGATACGCAGTATTTT.

This clone was observed a single time. The V gene is TRBV30, the J gene TRBJ2-7; 7 nucleotides agree with TRBD2. CDR1 is GTSNPN and CDR2 is SVGIG in the germline V gene (reference sequence). The CDR3 runs 15 residues. J gave up 1 base and V 1 base, and 7 bases lay outside the gene matches. The CDR3 loop reads CAWSEGGPGSYEQYF. CDR3 nucleotide sequence: TGTGCCTGGAGTGAGGGAGGGCCTGGTTCCTACGAGCAGTACTTC.

This chain links TRBV2 with TRBJ1-1, with a weak D call TRBD1 (6 bases). In germline, CDR1 is SNHLY, CDR2 FYNNEI. CDR3 size: 13 residues. The CDR3 reads CPSAGAGETEAFF. The CDR3 region has the DNA TGTCCCTCGGCGGGGGCCGGGGAAACTGAAGCTTTCTTT.

This clone was recorded a few times. The rearrangement joins TRBV10-1 to TRBJ1-1, with a tentative D call TRBD1 (6 bases). Trimming removed 5 bases from V and 6 bases from J, with 25 bases in between. The CDR3 is made up of 17 amino acids. Germline CDR1 and CDR2: WNHNN and SYGVQD (reference sequence). CDR3 nucleotides: TGCGCCAGCAGTTCCCCCTGGGAAGGGGGAGGAAGGGCTGAAGCTTTCTTT. It translates to CASSSPWEGGGRAEAFF.

This chain joins TRBV5-4 and TRBJ1-2; D not resolved. This CDR3 contains 13 residues. Germline V gene lookup returns CDR1 SGHNT and CDR2 YYREEE (reference sequence). V lost 2 bases and J 3 bases, leaving 8 bases between the germline ends. The DNA for the CDR3 is TGTGCCAGCAGCTTTAAGGGTTACTATGGCTACACCTTC. Its protein is CASSFKGYYGYTF.

This sequence joins TRBV7-2 and TRBJ1-5; D is undetermined. Per the germline V gene, CDR1 is SGHTA and CDR2 is FQGNSA. Trimming took off 5 bases at V and 1 base at J, with 9 bases between the two ends. This CDR3 comprises 14 residues. CDR3 coding DNA: TGTGCCAGCAGCCCCGGCAGGAGCAATCAGCCCCAGCATTTT. This encodes CASSPGRSNQPQHF.

The chain joins TRBV11-1 to TRBJ2-3; a weak D match, TRBD2 (5 bases). The CDR3 extends over 12 amino acids. The V gene's germline CDR1 is SGHAT and CDR2 FQDESV (reference sequence). With 5 bases removed from V and 10 bases from J, the gap between germline ends came to 13 bases. The CDR3 reads CASSPLAGAQYF. CDR3 bases: TGTGCCAGCAGCCCTCTAGCTGGGGCGCAGTATTTT.

The chain links TRBV2 to TRBJ2-3; possibly TRBD1 or TRBD2 for D (5 bases each). Between the trimmed V and J ends, which lost 10 bases and 8 bases, there was a span of 22 bases. The CDR3 loop spans 14 amino acids. Germline values: CDR1 SNHLY, CDR2 FYNNEI. Here the CDR3 reads CAIFGGDSWGTQYF. DNA for the CDR3: TGTGCCATCTTTGGGGGTGATTCGTGGGGTACGCAGTATTTT.

V and J are TRBV4-1 and TRBJ2-7; 8 bases agree with TRBD2. CDR3 size: 15 residues. Germline V gives CDR1 MGHRA, CDR2 YSYEKL. V trimming: 1 base; J trimming: 7 bases; junction bases outside the gene matches: 9. This CDR3 reads CASSQAEAGVYEQYF. DNA for the CDR3: TGCGCCAGCAGCCAAGCGGAAGCGGGAGTGTATGAGCAGTACTTC.

This rearrangement joins TRBV30 to TRBJ2-3; 12 positions match TRBD1. Germline CDR1 reads GTSNPN; CDR2 reads SVGIG (reference sequence). The trim removed 8 bases at V and 6 bases at J, leaving 9 bases unmatched. The CDR3 totals 14 residues. In DNA form, the CDR3 reads TGTGCCCGGACTGGGACAGGGGGCCGTGATACGCAGTATTTT. Its translation: CARTGTGGRDTQYF.

The chain recombines TRBV7-2 with TRBJ2-7; no definite D call. V was pared by 2 bases and J by 9 bases, with 14 bases between. CDR3 length equals 13 residues. Germline assignment: CDR1 SGHTA and CDR2 FQGNSA. CDR3: CASSLRTETGQYF. CDR3 sequence (DNA): TGTGCCAGCAGCTTAAGGACCGAAACGGGGCAGTACTTC.